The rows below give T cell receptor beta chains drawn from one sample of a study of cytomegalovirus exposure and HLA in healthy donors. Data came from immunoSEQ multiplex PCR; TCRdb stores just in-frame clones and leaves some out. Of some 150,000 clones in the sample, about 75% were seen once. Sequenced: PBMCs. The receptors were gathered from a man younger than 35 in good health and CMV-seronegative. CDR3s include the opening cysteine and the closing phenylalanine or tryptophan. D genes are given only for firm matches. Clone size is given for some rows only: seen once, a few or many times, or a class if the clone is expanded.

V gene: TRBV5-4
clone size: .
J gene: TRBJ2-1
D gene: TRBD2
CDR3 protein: CASSLTSGDNEQFF
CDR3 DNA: TGTGCCAGCAGCTTAACTAGCGGGGACAATGAGCAGTTCTTC

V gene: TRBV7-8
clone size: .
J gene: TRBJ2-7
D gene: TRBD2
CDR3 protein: CASSSTAGTRNEQYF
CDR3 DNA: TGTGCCAGCAGCTCGACCGCAGGGACTAGGAATGAGCAGTACTTC

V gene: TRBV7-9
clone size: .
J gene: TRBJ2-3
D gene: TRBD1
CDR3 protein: CASSEQGGTDTQYF
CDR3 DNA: TGTGCCAGCAGCGAACAGGGGGGAACAGATACGCAGTATTTT

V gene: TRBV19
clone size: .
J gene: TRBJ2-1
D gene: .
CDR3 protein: CASSKWGQGVDEQFF
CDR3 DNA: TGTGCCAGTAGTAAGTGGGGGCAAGGGGTCGATGAGCAGTTCTTC

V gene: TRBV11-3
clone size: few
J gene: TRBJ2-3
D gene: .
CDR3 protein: CASSLNLGTDTQYF
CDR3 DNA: TGTGCCAGCAGCTTGAACTTGGGCACAGATACGCAGTATTTT

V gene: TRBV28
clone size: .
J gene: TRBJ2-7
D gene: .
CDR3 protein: CASSPPGPAYEQYF
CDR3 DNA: TGTGCCAGCAGCCCCCCAGGGCCGGCCTACGAGCAGTACTTC

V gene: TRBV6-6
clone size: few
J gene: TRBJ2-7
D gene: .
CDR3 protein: CASSYYTNSVYEQYF
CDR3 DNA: TGTGCCAGCAGTTACTATACTAACTCGGTCTACGAGCAGTACTTC

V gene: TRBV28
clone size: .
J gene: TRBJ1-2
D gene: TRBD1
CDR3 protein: CASSSQGVYGYTF
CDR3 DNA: TGTGCCAGCAGTTCACAGGGGGTCTATGGCTACACCTTC

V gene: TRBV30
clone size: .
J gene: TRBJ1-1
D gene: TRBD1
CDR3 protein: CAWSGMRQGLAFF
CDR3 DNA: TGTGCCTGGAGCGGAATGAGACAGGGATTGGCTTTCTTT

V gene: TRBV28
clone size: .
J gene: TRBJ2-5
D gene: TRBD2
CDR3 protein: CASSFLLAGGNLQETQYF
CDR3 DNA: TGTGCCAGCAGTTTCCTTTTAGCGGGAGGGAACCTACAAGAGACCCAGTACTTC

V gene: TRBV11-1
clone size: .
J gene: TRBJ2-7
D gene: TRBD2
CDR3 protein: CASSLGPGLAGGEQYF
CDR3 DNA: TGTGCCAGCAGCTTGGGACCGGGACTAGCGGGGGGCGAGCAGTACTTC

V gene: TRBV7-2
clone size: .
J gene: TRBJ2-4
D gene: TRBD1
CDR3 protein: CASSLDSGQQYF
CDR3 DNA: TGTGCCAGCAGCTTAGATTCGGGACAGCAGTACTTC

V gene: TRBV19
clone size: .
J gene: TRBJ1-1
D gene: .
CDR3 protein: CASSIDLRTANTEAFF
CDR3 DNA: TGTGCCAGTAGTATAGATCTGAGGACAGCGAACACTGAAGCTTTCTTT